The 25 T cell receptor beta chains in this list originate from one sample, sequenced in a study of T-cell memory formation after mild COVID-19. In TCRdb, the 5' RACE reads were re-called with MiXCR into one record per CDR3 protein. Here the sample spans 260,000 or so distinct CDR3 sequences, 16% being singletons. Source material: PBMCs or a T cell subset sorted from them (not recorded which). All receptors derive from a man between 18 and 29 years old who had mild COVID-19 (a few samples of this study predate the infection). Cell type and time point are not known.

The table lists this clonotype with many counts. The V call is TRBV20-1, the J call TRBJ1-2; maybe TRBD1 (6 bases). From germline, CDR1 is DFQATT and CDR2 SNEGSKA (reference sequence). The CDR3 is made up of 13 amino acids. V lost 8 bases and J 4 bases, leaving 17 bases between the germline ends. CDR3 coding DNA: TGCAGTACTTTACGACAGGCGCCCTATGGCTACACCTTC. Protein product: CSTLRQAPYGYTF.

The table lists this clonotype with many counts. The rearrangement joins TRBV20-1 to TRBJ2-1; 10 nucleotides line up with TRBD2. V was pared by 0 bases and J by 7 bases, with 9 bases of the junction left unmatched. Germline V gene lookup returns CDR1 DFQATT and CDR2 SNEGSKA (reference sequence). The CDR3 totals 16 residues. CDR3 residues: CSARDASGGAGNEQFF. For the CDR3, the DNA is TGCAGTGCTAGAGATGCCAGCGGGGGGGCTGGGAATGAGCAGTTCTTC.

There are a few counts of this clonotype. The CDR3, as DNA: TGTGCCAGCAGTTTTTGGGCGGCTGAAGCTTTCTTT. It codes for CASSFWAAEAFF. The rearrangement links TRBV12-3 or TRBV12-4 to TRBJ1-1; D is undetermined. This CDR3 spans 12 amino acids. The ends were cut back, 3 bases at V and 6 bases at J, with 8 bases in the middle.

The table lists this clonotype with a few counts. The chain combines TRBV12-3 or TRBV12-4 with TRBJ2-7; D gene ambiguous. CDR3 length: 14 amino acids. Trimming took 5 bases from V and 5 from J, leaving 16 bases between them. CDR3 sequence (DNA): TGTGCCAGCAGTCCGTTAAGGGAATGGGACGAGCAGTACTTC. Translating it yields CASSPLREWDEQYF.

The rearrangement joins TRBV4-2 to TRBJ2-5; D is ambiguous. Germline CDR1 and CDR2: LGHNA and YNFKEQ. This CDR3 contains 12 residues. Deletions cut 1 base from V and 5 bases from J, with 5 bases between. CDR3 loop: CASSQGFETQYF. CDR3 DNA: TGTGCCAGCAGCCAAGGTTTCGAGACCCAGTACTTC.

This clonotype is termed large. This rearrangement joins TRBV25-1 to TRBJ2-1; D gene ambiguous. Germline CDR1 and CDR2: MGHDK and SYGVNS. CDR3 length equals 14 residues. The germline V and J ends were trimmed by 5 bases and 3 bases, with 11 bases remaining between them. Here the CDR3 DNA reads TGTGCCAGCAGTCAGTCCGACTTCTACAATGAGCAGTTCTTC. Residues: CASSQSDFYNEQFF.

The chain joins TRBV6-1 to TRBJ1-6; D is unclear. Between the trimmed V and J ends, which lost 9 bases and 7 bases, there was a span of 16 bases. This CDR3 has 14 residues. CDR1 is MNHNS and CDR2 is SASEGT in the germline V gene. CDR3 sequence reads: CASGKGFQNSPLHF. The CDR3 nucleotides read TGTGCCAGTGGCAAGGGCTTCCAAAATTCACCCCTCCACTTT.

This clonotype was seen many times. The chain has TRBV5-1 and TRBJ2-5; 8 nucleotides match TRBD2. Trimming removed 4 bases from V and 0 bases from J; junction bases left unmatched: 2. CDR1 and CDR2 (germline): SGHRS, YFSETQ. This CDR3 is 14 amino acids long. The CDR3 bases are TGCGCCAGCAGCCTGCGGGGGGACCAAGAGACCCAGTACTTC. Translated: CASSLRGDQETQYF.

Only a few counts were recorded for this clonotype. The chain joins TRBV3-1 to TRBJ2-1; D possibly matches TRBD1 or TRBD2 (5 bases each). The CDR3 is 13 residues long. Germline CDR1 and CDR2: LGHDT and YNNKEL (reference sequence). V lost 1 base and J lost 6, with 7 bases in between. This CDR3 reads CASSQGDLNEQFF. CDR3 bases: TGTGCCAGCAGCCAAGGGGACCTCAATGAGCAGTTCTTC.

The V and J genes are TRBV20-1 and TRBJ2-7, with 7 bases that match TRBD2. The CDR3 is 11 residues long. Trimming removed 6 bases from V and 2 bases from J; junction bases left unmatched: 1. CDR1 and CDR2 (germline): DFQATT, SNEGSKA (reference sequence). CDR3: CSAGGAYEQYV. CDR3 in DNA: TGCAGTGCGGGGGGGGCCTACGAGCAGTACGTC.

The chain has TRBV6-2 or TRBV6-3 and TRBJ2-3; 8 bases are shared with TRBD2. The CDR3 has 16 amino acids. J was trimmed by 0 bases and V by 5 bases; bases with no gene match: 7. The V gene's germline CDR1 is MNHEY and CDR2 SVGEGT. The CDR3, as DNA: TGTGCCAGCAGTAGGGGACTAGTCCTAAGCACAGATACGCAGTATTTT. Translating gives CASSRGLVLSTDTQYF.

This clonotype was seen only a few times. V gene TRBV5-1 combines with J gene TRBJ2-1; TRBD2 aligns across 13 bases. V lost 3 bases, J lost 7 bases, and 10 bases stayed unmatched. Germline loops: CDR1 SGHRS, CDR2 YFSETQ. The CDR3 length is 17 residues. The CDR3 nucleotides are TGCGCCAGCAGCTGGCCGCCGGGACTAGCGGGGTTAAATGAGCAGTTCTTC. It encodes CASSWPPGLAGLNEQFF. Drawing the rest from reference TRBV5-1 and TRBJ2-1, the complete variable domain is KAGVTQTPRYLIKTRGQQVTLSCSPISGHRSVSWYQQTPGQGLQFLFEYFSETQRNKGNFPGRFSGRQFSNSRSEMNVSTLELGDSALYLCASSWPPGLAGLNEQFFGPGTRLTVL.

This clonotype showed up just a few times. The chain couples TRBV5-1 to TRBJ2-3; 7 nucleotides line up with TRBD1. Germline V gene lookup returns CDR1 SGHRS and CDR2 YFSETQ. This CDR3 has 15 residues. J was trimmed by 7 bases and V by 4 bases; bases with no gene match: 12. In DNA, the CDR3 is TGCGCCAGCAGCGGCCGGGACAGCTACCTAAATACGCAGTATTTT. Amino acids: CASSGRDSYLNTQYF. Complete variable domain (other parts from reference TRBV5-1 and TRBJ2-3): KAGVTQTPRYLIKTRGQQVTLSCSPISGHRSVSWYQQTPGQGLQFLFEYFSETQRNKGNFPGRFSGRQFSNSRSEMNVSTLELGDSALYLCASSGRDSYLNTQYFGPGTRLTVL.

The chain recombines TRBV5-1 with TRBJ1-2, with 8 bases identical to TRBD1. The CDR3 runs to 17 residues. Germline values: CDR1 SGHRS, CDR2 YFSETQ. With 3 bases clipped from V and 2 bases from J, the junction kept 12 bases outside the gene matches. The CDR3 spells CASSSGQGIDQNYGYTF. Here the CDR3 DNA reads TGCGCCAGCAGCTCTGGACAGGGAATAGACCAGAACTATGGCTACACCTTC.

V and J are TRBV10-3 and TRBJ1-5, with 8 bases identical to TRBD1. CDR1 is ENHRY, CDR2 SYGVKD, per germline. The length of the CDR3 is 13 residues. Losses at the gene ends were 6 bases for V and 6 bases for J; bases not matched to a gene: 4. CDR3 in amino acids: CAISRQGSQPQHF. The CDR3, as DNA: TGTGCCATCAGCCGACAGGGGAGTCAGCCCCAGCATTTT.

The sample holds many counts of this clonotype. The CDR3 coding sequence is TGTGCCAGCAGCTTAACCAGCGGGGGGCTAGTAGAGACCCAGTACTTC. Translation: CASSLTSGGLVETQYF. The genes are TRBV7-2 and TRBJ2-5; 9 bases are shared with TRBD2. Germline loops: CDR1 SGHTA, CDR2 FQGNSA. J gave up 4 bases and V 2 bases, and 8 bases lay outside the gene matches. CDR3 length equals 16 residues. Full variable domain (rest looked up from reference TRBV7-2 and TRBJ2-5): GAGVSQSPSNKVTEKGKDVELRCDPISGHTALYWYRQSLGQGLEFLIYFQGNSAPDKSGLPSDRFSAERTGGSVSTLTIQRTQQEDSAVYLCASSLTSGGLVETQYFGPGTRLLVL.

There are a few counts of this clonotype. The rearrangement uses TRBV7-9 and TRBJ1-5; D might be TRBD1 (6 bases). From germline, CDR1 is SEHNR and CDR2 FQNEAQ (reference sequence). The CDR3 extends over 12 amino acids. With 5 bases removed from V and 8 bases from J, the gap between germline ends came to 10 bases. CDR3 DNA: TGTGCCAGCAGCGGAGAGGGGGAGCCCCAGCATTTT. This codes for CASSGEGEPQHF.

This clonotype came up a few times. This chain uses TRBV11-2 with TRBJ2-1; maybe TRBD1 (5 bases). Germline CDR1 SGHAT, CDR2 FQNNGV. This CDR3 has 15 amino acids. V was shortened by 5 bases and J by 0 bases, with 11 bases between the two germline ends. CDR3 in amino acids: CASSHDSLSYNEQFF. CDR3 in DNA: TGTGCCAGCAGCCACGACAGTCTCTCCTACAATGAGCAGTTCTTC.

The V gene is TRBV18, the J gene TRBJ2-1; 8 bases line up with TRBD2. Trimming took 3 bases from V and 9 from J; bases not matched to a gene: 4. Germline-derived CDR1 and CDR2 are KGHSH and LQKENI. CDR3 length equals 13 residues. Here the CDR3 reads CASSPAGGIEQFF. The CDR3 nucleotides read TGTGCCAGCTCACCGGCGGGGGGCATTGAGCAGTTCTTC.

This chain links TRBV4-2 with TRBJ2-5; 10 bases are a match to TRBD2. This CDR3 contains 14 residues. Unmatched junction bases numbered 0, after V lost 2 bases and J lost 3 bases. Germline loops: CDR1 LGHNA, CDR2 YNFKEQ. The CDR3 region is CASSQLAGEETQYF. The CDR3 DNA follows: TGTGCCAGCAGCCAACTAGCGGGGGAAGAGACCCAGTACTTC.

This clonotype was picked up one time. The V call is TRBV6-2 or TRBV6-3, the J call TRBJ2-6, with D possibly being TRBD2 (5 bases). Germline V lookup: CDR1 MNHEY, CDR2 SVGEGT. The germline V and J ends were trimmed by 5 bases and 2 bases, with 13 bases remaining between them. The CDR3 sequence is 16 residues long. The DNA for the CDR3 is TGTGCCAGCAGTGGAACTAGGACTGCTGGGGCCAACGTCCTGACTTTC. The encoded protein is CASSGTRTAGANVLTF.

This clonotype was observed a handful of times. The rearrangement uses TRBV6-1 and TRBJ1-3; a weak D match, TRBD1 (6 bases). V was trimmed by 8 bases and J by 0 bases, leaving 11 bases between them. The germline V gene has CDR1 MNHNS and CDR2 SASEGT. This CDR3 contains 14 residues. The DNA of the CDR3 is TGTGCCAGCTCAAGACAGGTCTCTGGAAACACCATATATTTT. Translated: CASSRQVSGNTIYF.

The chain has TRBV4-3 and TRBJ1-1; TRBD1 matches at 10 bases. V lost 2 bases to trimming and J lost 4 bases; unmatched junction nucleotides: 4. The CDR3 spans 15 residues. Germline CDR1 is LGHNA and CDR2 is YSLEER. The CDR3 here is CASSQQDRGGTEAFF. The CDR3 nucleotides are TGCGCCAGCAGCCAACAGGACAGGGGGGGCACTGAAGCTTTCTTT.

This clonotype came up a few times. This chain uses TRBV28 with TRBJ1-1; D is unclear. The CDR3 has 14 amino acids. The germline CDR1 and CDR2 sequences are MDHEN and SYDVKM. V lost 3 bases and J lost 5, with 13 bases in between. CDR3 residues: CASSFGRLKTEAFF. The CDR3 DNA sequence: TGTGCCAGCAGTTTCGGGAGGCTCAAAACTGAAGCTTTCTTT.

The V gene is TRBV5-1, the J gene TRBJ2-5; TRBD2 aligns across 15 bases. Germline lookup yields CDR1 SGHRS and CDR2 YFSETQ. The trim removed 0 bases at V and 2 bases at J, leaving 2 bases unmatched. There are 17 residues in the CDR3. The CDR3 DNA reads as TGCGCCAGCAGCTTGGCCGGACTAGCGGGGGGGCAAGAGACCCAGTACTTC. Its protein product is CASSLAGLAGGQETQYF.